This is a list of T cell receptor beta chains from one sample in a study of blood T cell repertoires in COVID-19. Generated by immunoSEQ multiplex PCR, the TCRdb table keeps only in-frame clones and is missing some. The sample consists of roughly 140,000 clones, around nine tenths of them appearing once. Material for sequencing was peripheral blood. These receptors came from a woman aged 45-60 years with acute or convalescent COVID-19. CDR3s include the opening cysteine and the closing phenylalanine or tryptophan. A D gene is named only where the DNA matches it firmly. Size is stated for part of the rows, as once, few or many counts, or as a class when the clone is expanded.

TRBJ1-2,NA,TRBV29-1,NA,CSVPGFHGYTF,TGCAGCGTTCCAGGGTTCCATGGCTACACCTTC
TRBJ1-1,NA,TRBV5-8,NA,CASSLFQGTEAFF,TGTGCCAGCAGCTTATTCCAGGGGACTGAAGCTTTCTTT
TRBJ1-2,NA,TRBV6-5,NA,CASKQGRGRGYTF,TGTGCCAGCAAACAGGGAAGGGGACGGGGCTACACCTTC
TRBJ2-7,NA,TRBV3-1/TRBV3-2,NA,CASSQSWGVTYEQYF,TGTGCCAGCAGCCAAAGTTGGGGCGTTACCTACGAGCAGTACTTC
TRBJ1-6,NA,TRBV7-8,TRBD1,CASSLDGDRASSPLHF,TGTGCCAGCAGCTTAGATGGGGACAGGGCTAGTTCACCCCTCCACTTT
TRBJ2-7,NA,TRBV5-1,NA,CASSLEGWDEQYF,TGCGCCAGCAGCTTGGAGGGGTGGGACGAGCAGTACTTC
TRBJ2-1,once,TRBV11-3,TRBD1,CASSSPGQGYNEQFF,TGTGCCAGCAGTTCACCGGGACAGGGCTACAATGAGCAGTTCTTC
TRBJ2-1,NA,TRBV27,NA,CASSSTGSNEQFF,TGTGCCAGCAGTTCAACAGGGTCCAATGAGCAGTTCTTC
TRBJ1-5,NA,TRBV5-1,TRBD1,CASSLDGQGVQPQHF,TGCGCCAGCAGCTTGGATGGACAGGGGGTTCAGCCCCAGCATTTT
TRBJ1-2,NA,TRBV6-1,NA,CASSERGRDGYTF,TGTGCCAGCAGTGAGAGGGGGAGGGATGGCTACACCTTC
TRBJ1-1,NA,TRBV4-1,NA,CASSQGPSRGSDAFF,TGCGCCAGCAGCCAAGGGCCGTCCAGGGGTTCTGACGCTTTCTTT
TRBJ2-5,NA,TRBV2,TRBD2,CASRRGGLAGRETQYF,TGTGCCAGCAGAAGGGGGGGACTAGCGGGAAGAGAGACCCAGTACTTC
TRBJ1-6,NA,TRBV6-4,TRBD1,CASYGAYRQGTYNSPLHF,TGTGCCAGCTATGGGGCGTACCGACAGGGGACCTATAATTCACCCCTCCACTTT
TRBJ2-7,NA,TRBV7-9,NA,CASTPRGGSYEQYF,TGTGCCAGCACCCCACGAGGCGGGTCCTACGAGCAGTACTTC
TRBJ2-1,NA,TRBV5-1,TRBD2,CASSVVAGGPDEQFF,TGCGCCAGCAGCGTGGTAGCGGGAGGGCCCGATGAGCAGTTCTTC
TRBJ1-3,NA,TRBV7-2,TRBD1,CASSPHEQGAGNTIYF,TGTGCCAGCAGCCCCCACGAGCAGGGGGCTGGAAACACCATATATTTT
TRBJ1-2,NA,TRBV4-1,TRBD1,CASSHTFRDRAYYGYTF,TGCGCCAGCAGCCATACATTCCGGGACAGGGCATACTATGGCTACACCTTC
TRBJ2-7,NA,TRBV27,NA,CASTKRGLSYEQYF,TGTGCCAGCACCAAAAGAGGACTATCCTACGAGCAGTACTTC
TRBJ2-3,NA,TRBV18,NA,CASSPNAGVTDTQYF,TGTGCCAGCTCACCTAATGCGGGCGTCACAGATACGCAGTATTTT
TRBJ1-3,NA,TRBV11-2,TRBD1,CASSPTRDRAGNTIYF,TGTGCCAGCAGCCCGACCCGGGACAGAGCCGGAAACACCATATATTTT
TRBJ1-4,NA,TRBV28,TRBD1,CASSAVGTANEKLFF,TGTGCCAGCAGTGCGGTCGGGACAGCCAATGAAAAACTGTTTTTT
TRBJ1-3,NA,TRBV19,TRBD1,CASRSGQLSTGRSGNTIYF,TGTGCCAGTAGATCGGGACAGTTATCAACTGGCCGCTCTGGAAACACCATATATTTT
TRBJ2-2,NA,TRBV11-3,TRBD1,CASSHPDRGNANTGELFF,TGTGCCAGCAGCCACCCGGACAGGGGAAACGCGAACACCGGGGAGCTGTTTTTT
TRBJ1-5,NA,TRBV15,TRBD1,CATSRGRDSHQPQHF,TGTGCCACCAGCAGAGGCCGGGACAGCCATCAGCCCCAGCATTTT
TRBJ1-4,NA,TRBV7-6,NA,CASSFQGDEKLFF,TGTGCCAGCAGCTTCCAGGGTGATGAAAAACTGTTTTTT
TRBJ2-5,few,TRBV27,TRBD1,CASSDRGGWETQYF,TGTGCCAGCTCGGACAGGGGCGGCTGGGAGACCCAGTACTTC
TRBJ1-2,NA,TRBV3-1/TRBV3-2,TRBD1,CASSHDRGFVGGYTF,TGTGCCAGCAGCCACGACAGGGGCTTTGTTGGTGGCTACACCTTC
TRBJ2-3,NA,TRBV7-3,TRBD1,CVTTGVRDTQYF,TGTGTGACGACAGGGGTGAGAGATACGCAGTATTTT
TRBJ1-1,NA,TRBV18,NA,CASSPRAMNTEAFF,TGTGCCAGCTCGCCCAGGGCGATGAACACTGAAGCTTTCTTT
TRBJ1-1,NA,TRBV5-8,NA,CASRGALGVNTEAFF,TGTGCCAGCAGGGGGGCTTTAGGGGTTAACACTGAAGCTTTCTTT
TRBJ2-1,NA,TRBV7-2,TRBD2,CASSFYPGLLYNEQFF,TGTGCCAGCAGCTTTTACCCGGGACTACTGTACAATGAGCAGTTCTTC
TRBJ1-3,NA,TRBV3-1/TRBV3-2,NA,CASSQVRDTVSGNTIYF,TGTGCCAGCAGCCAAGTCCGGGACACCGTCTCTGGAAACACCATATATTTT
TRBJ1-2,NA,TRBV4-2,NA,CASSQGQTGDYGYTF,TGTGCCAGCAGCCAAGGACAGACGGGGGACTATGGCTACACCTTC
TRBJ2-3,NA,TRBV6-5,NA,CASSYFVVGSTDTQYF,TGTGCCAGCAGTTACTTCGTCGTCGGTAGCACAGATACGCAGTATTTT
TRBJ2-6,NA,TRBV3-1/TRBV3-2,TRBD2,CATSGTGGANVLTF,TGTGCCACTAGCGGGACGGGTGGGGCCAACGTCCTGACTTTC
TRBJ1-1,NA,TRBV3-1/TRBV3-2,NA,CASSLWGEETEAFF,TGTGCCAGCAGCCTCTGGGGGGAGGAGACTGAAGCTTTCTTT
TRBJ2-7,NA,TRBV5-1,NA,CASSLTQGFPSYEQYF,TGCGCCAGCAGCTTAACCCAGGGTTTTCCCTCCTACGAGCAGTACTTC
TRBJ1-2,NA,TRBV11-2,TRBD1,CASSLGDRYGYTF,TGTGCCAGCAGCTTAGGGGACAGATATGGCTACACCTTC
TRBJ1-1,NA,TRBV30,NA,CACSPGRGFEAFF,TGTGCCTGCTCCCCGGGGAGGGGTTTTGAAGCTTTCTTT
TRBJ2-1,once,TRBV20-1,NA,CSASPIDSYNEQFF,TGCAGTGCTAGTCCTATTGACTCCTACAATGAGCAGTTCTTC
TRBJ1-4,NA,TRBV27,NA,CASSYTTNEKLFF,TGTGCCAGCAGCTATACAACTAATGAAAAACTGTTTTTT
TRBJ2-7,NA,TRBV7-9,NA,CASSHPASDSYEQYF,TGTGCCAGCAGCCATCCCGCTAGCGATTCCTACGAGCAGTACTTC
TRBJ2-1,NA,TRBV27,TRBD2,CASSLRLAGDFEQFF,TGTGCCAGCAGTTTAAGACTAGCGGGAGACTTTGAGCAGTTCTTC
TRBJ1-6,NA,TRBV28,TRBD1,CASRTGGTPLHF,TGTGCCAGCAGGACAGGGGGGACACCCCTCCACTTT
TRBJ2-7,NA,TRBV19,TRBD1,CASSIGQGGEQYF,TGTGCCAGTAGTATTGGACAGGGAGGCGAGCAGTACTTC
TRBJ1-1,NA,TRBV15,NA,CATSRDRWGHTEAFF,TGTGCCACCAGCAGAGACCGGTGGGGGCACACTGAAGCTTTCTTT
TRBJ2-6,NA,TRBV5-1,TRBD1,CASSWDRVPGANVLTF,TGCGCCAGCAGCTGGGACAGGGTTCCTGGGGCCAACGTCCTGACTTTC
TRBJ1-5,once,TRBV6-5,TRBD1,CASRDRVGNQPQHF,TGTGCCAGCAGGGACAGGGTTGGCAATCAGCCCCAGCATTTT
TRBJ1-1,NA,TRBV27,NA,CASSLSWPNTEAFF,TGTGCCAGCAGTTTATCGTGGCCGAACACTGAAGCTTTCTTT
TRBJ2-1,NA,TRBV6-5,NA,CASWAGLNSYNEQFF,TGTGCCAGCTGGGCGGGGCTGAACTCCTACAATGAGCAGTTCTTC
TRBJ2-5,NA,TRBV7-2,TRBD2,CASSLAASGGQETQYF,TGTGCCAGCAGCTTAGCAGCTAGCGGAGGCCAAGAGACCCAGTACTTC
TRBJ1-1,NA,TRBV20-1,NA,CSASTNTEAFF,TGCAGTGCATCTACGAACACTGAAGCTTTCTTT
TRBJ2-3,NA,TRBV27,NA,CASSLAGVSTDTQYF,TGTGCCAGCAGTTTAGCAGGGGTGAGCACAGATACGCAGTATTTT
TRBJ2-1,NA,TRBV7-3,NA,CASSKTQSSYNEQFF,TGTGCCAGCAGCAAGACACAGAGCTCCTACAATGAGCAGTTCTTC
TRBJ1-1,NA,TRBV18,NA,CASSAGQNTEAFF,TGTGCCAGCTCGGCTGGACAGAACACTGAAGCTTTCTTT
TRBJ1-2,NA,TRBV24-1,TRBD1,CATQGQEIYGYTF,TGTGCCACCCAAGGACAGGAGATCTATGGCTACACCTTC
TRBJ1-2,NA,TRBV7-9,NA,CASSLDILGYTF,TGTGCCAGCAGCTTAGACATCCTCGGCTACACCTTC